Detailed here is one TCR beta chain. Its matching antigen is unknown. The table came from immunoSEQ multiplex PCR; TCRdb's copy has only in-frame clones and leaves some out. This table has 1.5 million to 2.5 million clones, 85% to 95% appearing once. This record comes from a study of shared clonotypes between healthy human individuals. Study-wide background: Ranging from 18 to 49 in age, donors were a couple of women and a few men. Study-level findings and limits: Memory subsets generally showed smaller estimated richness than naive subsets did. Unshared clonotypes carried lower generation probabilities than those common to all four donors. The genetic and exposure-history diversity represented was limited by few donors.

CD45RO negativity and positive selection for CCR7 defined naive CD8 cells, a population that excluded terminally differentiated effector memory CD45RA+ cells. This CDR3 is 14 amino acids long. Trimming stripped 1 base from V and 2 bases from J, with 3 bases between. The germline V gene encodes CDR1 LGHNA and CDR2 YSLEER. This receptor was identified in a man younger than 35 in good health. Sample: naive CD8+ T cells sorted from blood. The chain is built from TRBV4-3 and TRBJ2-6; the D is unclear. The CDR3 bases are TGCGCCAGCAGCCAAGGAGCTGGGGCCAACGTCCTGACTTTC. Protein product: CASSQGAGANVLTF.